This TCR beta chain was retrieved from a study of OX40 agonist ivuxolimab in advanced cancers. Findings of the study overall: Expanded clones were, on average, more numerous among CD8+ T cells than CD4+. Some patients who did not respond also had low normalized T-cell clonal expansion. Clones of CD4+ and CD8+ blood T cells grew by week 6 at doses of 0.1 to 3.0 mg/kg.

This clone has only one observation. Its antigen is unidentified. Sequencing used immunoSEQ multiplex PCR; TCRdb keeps in-frame clones, though not all of them. The sample lists about 94,000 clones, roughly 91% occurring once. Germline-derived CDR1 and CDR2 are SGDLS and YYNGEE. There are 14 residues in the CDR3. Trimming cost V 6 bases and J 2 bases; bases outside gene matches: 5. This material consisted of CD4+ or CD8+ T cells sorted from blood, taken in a trial of the OX40 agonist ivuxolimab. The V gene is TRBV9, the J gene TRBJ2-5; 9 bases are shared with TRBD1. This clonotype was sampled from an adult with an advanced solid tumor such as melanoma, head and neck, liver or kidney cancer. The CDR3 nucleotides read TGTGCCAGCACGCCGGGACAGGGACAAGAGACCCAGTACTTC. This translates into CASTPGQGQETQYF.